This TCR beta chain is drawn from a study of T cell responses to AZD1222 COVID-19 vaccine. Study context: Second-dose schedules of about 4 or about 12 weeks were combined. Notes on the study in general: Reportedly, close to half of spike-specific TCRs are directed against unmutated variant regions. It should be noted that donors were predominantly white British and more often female, and clonal diversity was possibly underestimated.

The CDR3 runs 14 residues. In germline, CDR1 is GTSNPN, CDR2 SVGIG (reference sequence). The V and J ends lost 5 bases and 1 base, in that order; junction bases with no gene match: 6. The data were produced by immunoSEQ multiplex PCR, yet TCRdb's version contains in-frame clones alone and is incomplete. The data show approximately 100,000 clones, with nearly 90% seen just once and 17% held by the top ten. As for this clone: Its antigen is unknown.

The V call is TRBV30, the J call TRBJ1-1; 8 bases are shared with TRBD1. The receptor was isolated from an adult in good health. The material was peripheral blood, obtained on day 0 of AZD1222 vaccination. The DNA of the CDR3 is TGTGCCTGGCAGAGGACAGGGCCGAACACTGAAGCTTTCTTT. This encodes CAWQRTGPNTEAFF.